This T cell receptor beta chain was documented in a study of blood T cell repertoires in COVID-19. Study details: COVID-19 samples from acute and convalescent phases originated in the United States, Italy and Spain. The cDNA or gDNA used as material had been derived from T cells, B-cell-depleted T cells, or PBMCs.

CDR1 SGHTA and CDR2 FQGNSA come from the germline V gene. There are 16 residues in the CDR3. Germline trimming cut 5 bases from V and 0 bases from J; bases unmatched to any gene: 7. Original processing methods: Amplification from reference gene primers served as the basis for estimated nucleated cell counts. Some clones are missing from TCRdb's copy, which holds only in-frame ones; the method was immunoSEQ multiplex PCR. The V and J calls and the clone size are those of that table, but D and trimming were determined from the DNA. The table lists 130,000 or so clones, 80% to 90% of them singletons, with approximately 1.5% in the top ten.

Sequenced material: peripheral blood. The chain links TRBV7-2 to TRBJ1-3; 7 bases map to TRBD1. This sequence originates from a woman aged 55-70 years with acute or convalescent COVID-19. Here the CDR3 reads CASSTGQVISGNTIYF. CDR3 coding DNA: TGTGCCAGCAGCACCGGACAGGTTATCTCTGGAAACACCATATATTTT.